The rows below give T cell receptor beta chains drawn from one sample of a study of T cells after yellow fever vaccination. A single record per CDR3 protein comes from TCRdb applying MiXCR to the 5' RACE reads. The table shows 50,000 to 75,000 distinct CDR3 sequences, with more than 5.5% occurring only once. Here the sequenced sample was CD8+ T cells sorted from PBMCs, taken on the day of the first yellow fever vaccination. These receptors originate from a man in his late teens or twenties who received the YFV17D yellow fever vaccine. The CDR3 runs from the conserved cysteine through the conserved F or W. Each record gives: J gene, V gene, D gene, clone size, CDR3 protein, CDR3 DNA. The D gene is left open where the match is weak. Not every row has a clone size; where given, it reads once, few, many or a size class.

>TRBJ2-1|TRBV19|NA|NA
CASSDIGDIGNEQFF
TGTGCCAGTAGCGACATAGGCGATATCGGGAATGAGCAGTTCTTC
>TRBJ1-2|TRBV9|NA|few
CASSVGSGPGLAYGYTF
TGTGCCAGCAGCGTAGGGTCCGGACCGGGGTTGGCCTATGGCTACACCTTC
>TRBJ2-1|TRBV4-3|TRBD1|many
CASSLAGTAEQFF
TGCGCCAGCAGCTTAGCCGGGACAGCGGAGCAGTTCTTC
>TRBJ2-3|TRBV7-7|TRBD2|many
CASSYAAGGTDTQYF
TGTGCTAGCAGCTACGCAGCGGGGGGCACAGATACGCAGTATTTT
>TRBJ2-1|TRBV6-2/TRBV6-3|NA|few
CASSYWAGEYNEQFF
TGTGCCAGCAGTTATTGGGCAGGGGAGTACAATGAGCAGTTCTTC
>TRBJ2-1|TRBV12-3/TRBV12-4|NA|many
CASSSPPWPSEQFF
TGTGCCAGCAGTTCCCCTCCCTGGCCCAGTGAGCAGTTCTTC
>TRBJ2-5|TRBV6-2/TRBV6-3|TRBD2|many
CASSYTSGGQETQYF
TGTGCCAGCAGTTACACAAGCGGGGGCCAAGAGACCCAGTACTTC
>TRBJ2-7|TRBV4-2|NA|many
CASSQAPRGDEQYF
TGTGCCAGCAGCCAAGCCCCTCGCGGGGACGAGCAGTACTTC
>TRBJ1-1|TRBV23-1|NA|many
CASSYYRVGGDTEAFF
TGCGCCAGCAGTTACTACAGGGTCGGCGGGGACACTGAAGCTTTCTTT
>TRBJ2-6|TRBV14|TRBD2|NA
CASSQDGRGVLSGANVLTF
TGTGCCAGCAGCCAAGACGGGCGGGGGGTCCTCTCTGGGGCCAACGTCCTGACTTTC
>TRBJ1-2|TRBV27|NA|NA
CASRRRGSYTF
TGTGCCAGCAGGCGTAGAGGAAGCTACACCTTC
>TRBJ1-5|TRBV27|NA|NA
CASSDIGSSGQPQHF
TGTGCCAGCAGTGACATCGGGTCGTCGGGTCAGCCCCAGCATTTT
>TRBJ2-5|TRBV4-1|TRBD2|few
CASSQDPSGGPWETQYF
TGCGCCAGCAGCCAAGACCCCTCGGGGGGGCCCTGGGAGACCCAGTACTTC
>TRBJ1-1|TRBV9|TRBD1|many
CASSVEARRQGGTEAFF
TGTGCCAGCAGCGTCGAGGCCCGCAGACAGGGGGGCACTGAAGCTTTCTTT
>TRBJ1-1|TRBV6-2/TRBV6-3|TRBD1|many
CASSYSGGYAEAFF
TGTGCCAGCAGTTACTCAGGGGGCTACGCTGAAGCTTTCTTT
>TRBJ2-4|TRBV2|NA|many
CASSEFPPSAKNIQYF
TGTGCCAGCAGTGAGTTCCCCCCGAGCGCCAAAAACATTCAGTACTTC
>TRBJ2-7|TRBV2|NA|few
CASSGALASSYEQYF
TGTGCCAGCAGTGGGGCCCTAGCGAGCTCCTACGAGCAGTACTTC
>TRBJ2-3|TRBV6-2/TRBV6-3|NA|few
CASSYWGGGNTDTQYF
TGTGCCAGCAGTTACTGGGGCGGGGGCAACACAGATACGCAGTATTTT
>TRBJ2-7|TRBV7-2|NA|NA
CASSQPKGGGSYEQYF
TGTGCCAGCAGCCAGCCCAAAGGGGGGGGTTCCTACGAGCAGTACTTC
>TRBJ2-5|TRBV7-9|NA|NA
CASSRGPGEETQYF
TGTGCCAGCAGCCGAGGCCCAGGGGAAGAGACCCAGTACTTC
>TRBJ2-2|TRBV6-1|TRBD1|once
CVSSGDSSLGRELFF
TGTGTCAGCAGTGGGGACAGTAGCTTGGGCCGGGAGCTGTTTTTT
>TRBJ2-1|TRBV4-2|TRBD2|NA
CASSQLAGGSYNEQFF
TGTGCCAGCAGCCAACTAGCGGGGGGCTCCTACAATGAGCAGTTCTTC
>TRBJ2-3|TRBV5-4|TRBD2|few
CASSLGLGGTDTQYF
TGTGCCAGCAGCCTCGGACTAGGTGGCACAGATACGCAGTATTTT
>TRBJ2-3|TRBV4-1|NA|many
CASSQVGSTDTQYF
TGCGCCAGCAGCCAAGTGGGGAGCACAGATACGCAGTATTTT
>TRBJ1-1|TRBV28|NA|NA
CASTVERGDTEAFF
TGTGCCAGCACCGTAGAAAGGGGTGACACTGAAGCTTTCTTT
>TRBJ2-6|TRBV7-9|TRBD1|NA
CASSITQGAVGANVLTF
TGTGCCAGCAGCATAACACAGGGGGCGGTTGGGGCCAACGTCCTGACTTTC
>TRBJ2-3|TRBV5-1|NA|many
CASSLTGVGTDTQYF
TGCGCCAGCAGCTTGACGGGGGTAGGCACAGATACGCAGTATTTT
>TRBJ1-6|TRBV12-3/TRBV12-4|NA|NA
CASSPTATNSPLHF
TGTGCCAGCAGCCCGACAGCCACTAATTCACCCCTCCACTTT
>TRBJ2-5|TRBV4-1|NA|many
CASSQFNRGAASQETQYF
TGCGCCAGCAGCCAGTTTAATCGGGGGGCCGCGTCTCAAGAGACCCAGTACTTC
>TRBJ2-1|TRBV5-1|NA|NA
CASSLGIGKQGYNEQFF
TGCGCCAGCAGCTTGGGGATCGGGAAACAGGGCTACAATGAGCAGTTCTTC
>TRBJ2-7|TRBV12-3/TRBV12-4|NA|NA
CASSFAGASEQYF
TGTGCCAGCAGTTTCGCAGGGGCCAGCGAGCAGTACTTC
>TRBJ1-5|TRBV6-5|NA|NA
CASSYQKLAQPQHF
TGTGCCAGCAGTTATCAGAAACTTGCTCAGCCCCAGCATTTT
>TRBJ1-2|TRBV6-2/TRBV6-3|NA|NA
CASSYGASDGYTF
TGTGCCAGCAGTTACGGGGCTAGTGATGGCTACACCTTC
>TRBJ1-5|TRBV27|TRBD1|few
CASSLSGGSNQPQHF
TGTGCCAGCAGCCTCTCAGGGGGTAGCAATCAGCCCCAGCATTTT
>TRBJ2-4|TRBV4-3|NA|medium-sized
CASSQDFGGPNIQYF
TGCGCCAGCAGCCAAGATTTCGGGGGGCCAAACATTCAGTACTTC
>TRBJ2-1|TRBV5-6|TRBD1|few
CASTESGGTVQFF
TGTGCCAGCACAGAATCAGGGGGCACTGTGCAGTTCTTC
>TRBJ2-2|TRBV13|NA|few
CASSPQGIYTGELFF
TGTGCCAGCAGCCCACAAGGGATTTACACCGGGGAGCTGTTTTTT
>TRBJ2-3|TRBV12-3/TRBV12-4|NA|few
CASSFGIAADTQYF
TGTGCCAGCAGTTTCGGGATAGCGGCAGATACGCAGTATTTT
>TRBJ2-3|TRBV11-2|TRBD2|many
CASSLFGTSGGPETADTQYF
TGTGCCAGCAGCTTGTTTGGGACTAGCGGGGGACCCGAGACGGCAGATACGCAGTATTTT
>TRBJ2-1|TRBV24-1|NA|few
CATSGLEGLDNEQFF
TGTGCCACCAGTGGGTTGGAGGGTTTAGACAATGAGCAGTTCTTC
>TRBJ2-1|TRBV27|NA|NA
CASSLRFGYSFDNEQFF
TGTGCCAGCAGTTTACGGTTTGGCTACAGCTTCGACAATGAGCAGTTCTTC
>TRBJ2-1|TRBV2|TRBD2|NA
CASSRLAGGMNEQFF
TGTGCCAGCAGTCGACTAGCGGGGGGGATGAATGAGCAGTTCTTC
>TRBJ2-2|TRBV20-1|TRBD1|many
CSARGTGPYTGELFF
TGCAGTGCTAGGGGGACAGGTCCTTACACCGGGGAGCTGTTTTTT
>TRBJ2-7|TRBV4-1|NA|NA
CASSQDGAGTFYEQYF
TGCGCCAGCAGCCAAGACGGGGCAGGGACCTTCTACGAGCAGTACTTC
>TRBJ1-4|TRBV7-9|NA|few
CASSSAQTAEKLFF
TGTGCCAGCAGCTCCGCCCAGACAGCTGAAAAACTGTTTTTT
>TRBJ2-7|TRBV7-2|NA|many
CASSSGRFSGYEQYF
TGTGCCAGCAGCTCAGGAAGATTTAGCGGCTACGAGCAGTACTTC
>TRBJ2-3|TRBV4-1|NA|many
CASSQGAGTSTDTQYF
TGCGCCAGCAGCCAGGGTGCGGGAACAAGCACAGATACGCAGTATTTT
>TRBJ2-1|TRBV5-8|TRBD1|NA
CASSWGGTGTNNEQFF
TGTGCCAGCAGCTGGGGAGGGACAGGGACCAACAATGAGCAGTTCTTC
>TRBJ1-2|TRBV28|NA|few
CASSPGSGYTF
TGTGCCAGCAGCCCAGGGAGTGGCTACACCTTC
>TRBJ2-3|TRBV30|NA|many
CAWSLLSSTDTQYF
TGTGCCTGGAGTCTTCTATCTAGCACAGATACGCAGTATTTT
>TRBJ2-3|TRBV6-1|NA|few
CASSDGRGRADTQYF
TGTGCCAGCAGTGATGGCAGGGGTCGGGCAGATACGCAGTATTTT
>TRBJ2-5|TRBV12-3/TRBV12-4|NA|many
CASSLSGAVETQYF
TGTGCCAGCAGTTTATCAGGGGCGGTAGAGACCCAGTACTTC
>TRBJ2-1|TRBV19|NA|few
CACTNGRGNEQFF
TGTGCCTGCACAAACGGAAGGGGCAATGAGCAGTTCTTC
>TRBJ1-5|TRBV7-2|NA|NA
CASRLLLGGPQHF
TGTGCCAGCAGATTACTTCTGGGGGGGCCCCAGCATTTT
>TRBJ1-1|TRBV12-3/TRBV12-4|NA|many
CASSLGTVLNTEAFF
TGTGCCAGCAGTTTAGGGACAGTCCTGAACACTGAAGCTTTCTTT
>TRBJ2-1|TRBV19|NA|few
CASSIGQSSYNEQFF
TGTGCCAGTAGTATCGGACAGAGCTCCTACAATGAGCAGTTCTTC
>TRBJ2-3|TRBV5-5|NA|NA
CASSFFRGFTDTQYF
TGTGCCAGCAGCTTTTTTCGAGGATTCACAGATACGCAGTATTTT
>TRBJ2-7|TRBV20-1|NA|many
CSARVPGVAREQYF
TGCAGTGCTAGGGTTCCCGGTGTGGCCCGCGAGCAGTACTTC
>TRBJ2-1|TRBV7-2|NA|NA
CASSSEGSGRSYNEQFF
TGTGCCAGCAGCTCCGAGGGGTCTGGGAGGTCCTACAATGAGCAGTTCTTC
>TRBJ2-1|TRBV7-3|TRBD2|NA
CASSRGGGAYNEQFF
TGTGCCAGCAGCCGTGGGGGGGGGGCCTACAATGAGCAGTTCTTC